Below, 9 T cell receptor beta chains from the same sample are listed, as sequenced in a study of control samples from healthy donors and cancer patients. TCRdb keeps only in-frame clones here, not all; method: immunoSEQ multiplex PCR. The data show roughly 80,000 clones, more than 70% seen once. Sequenced sample: blood. These receptors all stem from a woman between 50 and 59 years old in good health.

V gene TRBV4-1 combines with J gene TRBJ2-3; 14 bases agree with TRBD2. The CDR3 sequence is 18 residues long. Germline loops: CDR1 MGHRA, CDR2 YSYEKL. V was clipped by 3 bases and J by 4 bases; unmatched bases: 9. CDR3 sequence: CASSHSPGTSGGADTQYF. The CDR3 DNA reads as TGCGCCAGCAGCCACTCTCCCGGGACTAGCGGGGGTGCAGATACGCAGTATTTT.

This chain links TRBV4-1 with TRBJ2-6; the D is unclear. This CDR3 is built from 15 residues. Germline CDR1 reads MGHRA; CDR2 reads YSYEKL. The V gene lost 4 bases and the J gene lost 1 base, with 8 bases spanning the gap. CDR3 residues: CASSPDGSGANVLTF. In nucleotides, the CDR3 is TGCGCCAGCAGCCCGGACGGGTCTGGGGCCAACGTCCTGACTTTC.

V gene TRBV30 combines with J gene TRBJ1-1; D remains ambiguous. This CDR3 is built from 12 residues. Germline V lookup: CDR1 GTSNPN, CDR2 SVGIG (reference sequence). V was cut by 3 bases and J by 5 bases, with 10 bases left in between. CDR3 coding DNA: TGTGCCTGGAGAAGACTGAGGACTGAAGCTTTCTTT. It translates to CAWRRLRTEAFF.

The CDR3 DNA reads as TGTGCCAGCAGTGAAAGGACAGCACGCATGAACACTGAAGCTTTCTTT. Its protein is CASSERTARMNTEAFF. The rearrangement links TRBV2 to TRBJ1-1; possibly TRBD1 for D (6 bases). This CDR3 contains 16 residues. Trimming stripped 2 bases from V and 0 bases from J, with 13 bases between. Germline V gives CDR1 SNHLY, CDR2 FYNNEI.

V is TRBV24-1 and J is TRBJ2-1; 11 bases align to TRBD1. The V and J ends lost 2 bases and 3 bases, in that order; junction bases with no gene match: 2. The CDR3 sequence is 16 residues long. Germline CDR1 KGHDR, CDR2 SFDVKD. The CDR3: CATSDSGTGGYNEQFF. The CDR3 coding sequence is TGTGCCACCAGTGATTCCGGGACAGGGGGCTACAATGAGCAGTTCTTC.

This rearrangement joins TRBV4-2 to TRBJ2-3; either TRBD1 or TRBD2 may supply D (5 bases each). V lost 3 bases, J lost 2 bases, and 15 bases lay in between. CDR1 and CDR2 from the germline V gene are LGHNA and YNFKEQ. The CDR3 has 16 amino acids. CDR3 nucleotides: TGTGCCAGCAGCCACCGGGGCAGCGCGAACACAGATACGCAGTATTTT. Its protein is CASSHRGSANTDTQYF.

The genes are TRBV5-1 and TRBJ1-4; D ambiguous. The germline gives CDR1 SGHRS, CDR2 YFSETQ. This CDR3 has 16 residues. V was cut by 0 bases and J by 0 bases, with 9 bases left in between. The CDR3 DNA reads TGCGCCAGCAGCTTGGGTTCAGTTGCAACTAATGAAAAACTGTTTTTT. It encodes CASSLGSVATNEKLFF.

The V gene is TRBV9, the J gene TRBJ1-1; D not resolved. The V gene lost 0 bases and the J gene lost 1 base, with 4 bases spanning the gap. Germline V gives CDR1 SGDLS, CDR2 YYNGEE. The CDR3 spans 13 residues. This CDR3 reads CASSVERNTEAFF. Written as DNA, the CDR3 is TGTGCCAGCAGCGTAGAAAGGAACACTGAAGCTTTCTTT.

V gene TRBV5-1 combines with J gene TRBJ2-2; D unresolved. Deletions cut 3 bases from V and 0 bases from J, with 9 bases between. The germline gives CDR1 SGHRS, CDR2 YFSETQ. CDR3 length equals 15 residues. CDR3 in DNA: TGCGCCAGCAGCTCTTTCCCCCCGAACACCGGGGAGCTGTTTTTT. This sequence encodes CASSSFPPNTGELFF.